Below are 16 T cell receptor beta chains sequenced from a single sample in a study of graft-versus-host responses after intestinal transplantation. TCRdb's table, derived via immunoSEQ multiplex PCR, lists solely in-frame clones and lacks some. The data hold tens of thousands of clones, with 90% observed a single time. These TCRs' antigens remain unknown. The material sequenced was unstimulated CD8+ T cells sorted from spleen or lymph node cells, taken before intestinal transplant. The source is a human donor who received an intestinal transplant.

The rearrangement joins TRBV21-1 to TRBJ2-1; the table's D gene call, TRBD1, was not cross checked with the DNA. TRBV21-1 is listed as a pseudogene. CDR3 size: 13 residues. Here the CDR3 DNA reads TGTGCCAGCAGCCCAAACGCAGGGGGTGAGCAGTTCTTC. This codes for CASSPNAGGEQFF.

In the case of this clone: The same CDR3 arises from other DNA sequences in this sample as well. The V gene is TRBV9, the J gene TRBJ1-1; weak D call: TRBD1 (6 bases). The CDR3 consists of 12 residues. Germline CDR1 reads SGDLS; CDR2 reads YYNGEE. The germline V and J ends were trimmed by 3 bases and 5 bases, with 8 bases remaining between them. This CDR3 is CASSEGGTEAFF. Written as DNA, the CDR3 is TGTGCCAGCAGCGAGGGGGGGACTGAAGCTTTCTTT.

This chain links TRBV4-1 with TRBJ1-2; D remains ambiguous. The CDR3 is made up of 15 amino acids. Trimming removed 0 bases at V and 2 bases at J, with 10 bases between. CDR1 MGHRA and CDR2 YSYEKL come from the germline V gene. Written as DNA, the CDR3 is TGCGCCAGCAGCCAAGATCGGTCATCAAACTATGGCTACACCTTC. It yields the protein CASSQDRSSNYGYTF.

A few counts support this clone. The chain employs TRBV6-5 and TRBJ1-1, with unresolved D. The CDR3 extends over 13 amino acids. Germline V gene sequence: CDR1 MNHEY, CDR2 SVGAGI. V shed 0 bases and J shed 3 bases, with 5 bases lying between them. CDR3: CASSYSVDTEAFF. CDR3 in DNA: TGTGCCAGCAGTTACTCCGTTGACACTGAAGCTTTCTTT.

The chain joins TRBV25-1 to TRBJ2-5, with D maybe TRBD2 (5 bases). V gave up 0 bases and J gave up 4 bases, with 12 bases separating them. Germline-derived CDR1 and CDR2 are MGHDK and SYGVNS. The CDR3 is 15 residues long. The CDR3 DNA sequence: TGTGCCAGCAGTGAATATTTGGTGGCGGGAGAGACCCAGTACTTC. Its translation is CASSEYLVAGETQYF.

Details on this clone: Within the sample, other DNA sequences also encode this same CDR3. This rearrangement joins TRBV6-4 to TRBJ1-1; 8 nucleotides match TRBD1. Germline V CDR1 and CDR2: MRHNA, SNTAGT. The CDR3 loop spans 14 amino acids. The trim removed 4 bases at V and 2 bases at J, leaving 3 bases unmatched. CDR3 DNA: TGTGCCAGCAGTGCGACAGGGGATAACACTGAAGCTTTCTTT. Protein sequence: CASSATGDNTEAFF.

V and J are TRBV6-4 and TRBJ2-3, with TRBD1 as a possible D gene (6 bases). Per the germline V gene, CDR1 is MRHNA and CDR2 is SNTAGT. The V end lost 6 bases, the J end lost 6 bases, and 16 bases lay between the germline ends. The CDR3 is made up of 14 amino acids. Written as DNA, the CDR3 is TGTGCCAGCAGAAAGGATAGGGGGAGTGATACGCAGTATTTT. Translating it yields CASRKDRGSDTQYF.

The rearrangement uses TRBV7-9 and TRBJ1-6; D is perhaps TRBD1 (5 bases). CDR3 length equals 14 residues. Between the trimmed V and J ends, which lost 5 bases and 8 bases, there was a span of 13 bases. Germline lookup yields CDR1 SEHNR and CDR2 FQNEAQ (reference sequence). The CDR3 DNA follows: TGTGCCAGCAGCGCTACATGGGGGGATTCACCCCTCCACTTT. As protein: CASSATWGDSPLHF.

The V gene is TRBV4-1, the J gene TRBJ2-5; no clear D gene. The CDR3 length is 14 residues. The germline V and J ends were trimmed by 3 bases and 2 bases, with 10 bases remaining between them. The V gene's germline CDR1 is MGHRA and CDR2 YSYEKL. CDR3 bases: TGCGCCAGCAGCCACCCCCTGAGTCAAGAGACCCAGTACTTC. Protein product: CASSHPLSQETQYF.

The chain joins TRBV9 to TRBJ2-1, with 7 positions matching TRBD2. Trimming at V came to 0 bases and at J to 5 bases, leaving 2 bases not matched to a gene. CDR3 size: 14 residues. Germline assignment: CDR1 SGDLS and CDR2 YYNGEE. The CDR3 bases are TGTGCCAGCAGCGTAGGACTAGCCAACAATGAGCAGTTCTTC. Its translation is CASSVGLANNEQFF.

This rearrangement joins TRBV6-5 to TRBJ1-2; D perhaps matches TRBD1 (5 bases). V lost 6 bases and J 5 bases, leaving 19 bases between the germline ends. The V gene's germline CDR1 is MNHEY and CDR2 SVGAGI. The CDR3 spans 15 residues. This CDR3 is CASSPSEGAPYGYTF. The CDR3 DNA is TGTGCCAGCAGCCCCTCGGAAGGGGCGCCTTATGGCTACACCTTC.

This clone was detected once. The chain carries TRBV25-1 and TRBJ1-1; 8 bases line up with TRBD1. CDR1 is MGHDK, CDR2 SYGVNS, per germline. V lost 3 bases to trimming and J lost 5 bases; unmatched junction nucleotides: 8. The CDR3 spans 15 residues. This chain's CDR3 is CASSDPGQGGTEAFF. As DNA, the CDR3 is TGTGCCAGCAGTGATCCCGGACAGGGTGGGACTGAAGCTTTCTTT.

The chain carries TRBV13 and TRBJ2-5; TRBD2 aligns across 8 bases. There are 16 residues in the CDR3. Germline V CDR1 and CDR2: PRHDT, FYEKMQ (reference sequence). Trimming at V came to 5 bases and at J to 0 bases, leaving 8 bases not matched to a gene. CDR3: CASSRGLANHQETQYF. CDR3 in DNA: TGTGCCAGCAGCCGCGGACTAGCCAATCACCAAGAGACCCAGTACTTC.

The chain is built from TRBV2 and TRBJ2-5, with a tentative D call TRBD1 (5 bases). TRBJ2-7 matches the DNA end more closely, so the J call is doubtful. There are 15 residues in the CDR3. Germline CDR1 reads SNHLY; CDR2 reads FYNNEI. The CDR3 DNA reads as TGTGCCAGCAGTCCAGCCCCAGGGCATGCCTACGAGCAGTACTTC. Protein: CASSPAPGHAYEQYF.

The count of this clone is one. The V gene is TRBV27, the J gene TRBJ1-5; D remains unclear. The CDR3 extends over 12 amino acids. The V end was cut by 4 bases, the J end by 2 bases, with 3 bases between. Looked up from germline, CDR1 is MNHEY and CDR2 is SMNVEV (reference sequence). CDR3 loop: CASSSGNQPQHF. Written as DNA, the CDR3 is TGTGCCAGCAGTTCTGGCAATCAGCCCCAGCATTTT.

This clone was seen only a few times. CDR3 coding DNA: TGTGCCAGCAGTTCGTGGACACCGAACACTGAAGCTTTCTTT. Translating gives CASSSWTPNTEAFF. The chain is built from TRBV6-5 and TRBJ1-1; D perhaps matches TRBD1 (5 bases). Looked up from germline, CDR1 is MNHEY and CDR2 is SVGAGI. Deletions cut 4 bases from V and 1 base from J, with 10 bases between. The CDR3 runs to 14 residues.